Listed below are T cell receptor beta chains from one sample, sequenced in a study of CD8 T cells in ankylosing spondylitis. TCRdb reanalysed the 5' RACE reads using MiXCR and keeps one entry per CDR3 protein. The sample records about 800,000 distinct CDR3 sequences, 10% to 15% being singletons. Input material: blood, either unsorted or a sorted T cell fraction (not recorded which). The receptor source for this set is a male donor with ankylosing spondylitis. Each CDR3 is given with its conserved first and last residue.

J | V | CDR3
TRBJ2-3 | TRBV4-2 | CASSQDRRLVGAADTQYF
TRBJ2-2 | TRBV3-1 | CASSFRAEGGELFF
TRBJ1-2 | TRBV29-1 | CSVSATGTYGYTF
TRBJ1-4 | TRBV5-1 | CASSLGPADLNEKLFF
TRBJ2-5 | TRBV7-2 | CASSLRYRGYQETQYF
TRBJ2-1 | TRBV7-9 | CASSLARINEQFF
TRBJ1-1 | TRBV7-2 | CASSLVTRGQGEAFF
TRBJ2-1 | TRBV5-1 | CASSLVGQPNNEQFF
TRBJ2-1 | TRBV9 | CASSVGGLPVYNEQFF
TRBJ2-2 | TRBV28 | CASSLWATGELFF
TRBJ2-1 | TRBV10-3 | CAISGPISGTSGSLNEQFF
TRBJ1-2 | TRBV7-9 | CASSLGGATTNYGYTF
TRBJ1-1 | TRBV20-1 | CSANRDRDTEAFF
TRBJ2-3 | TRBV20-1 | CSARGLAEYATDTQYF
TRBJ2-7 | TRBV6-6 | CASSRQGAEQYF
TRBJ1-5 | TRBV10-3 | CAISVSLGQEGQPQHF
TRBJ2-7 | TRBV18 | CASSPPTGREQYF